Included here is one T cell receptor (beta chain) sequence, with context. Participants' own reports of clinical history determined their cohort assignment. The table came from immunoSEQ multiplex PCR; TCRdb's copy has only in-frame clones and leaves some out. The table shows roughly 400,000 clones, with more than 70% occurring only once. This CDR3 is built from 12 residues. This entry belongs to a study of blood T cell repertoires in COVID-19. The wider study: T cells, B-cell-depleted T cells, or PBMCs supplied cDNA or gDNA.

This clonotype was obtained from a woman under 30 who had been exposed to COVID-19. The material sequenced was PBMCs or T cells enriched from blood (not recorded which). This chain uses TRBV21-1 with TRBJ1-3; whether TRBD1, the table's D call, matches the DNA was not checked. TRBV21-1 is an annotated pseudogene. Here the CDR3 DNA reads TGTGCCAGCAGCGTCAGGGGGTCCCCCATATATTTT. This codes for CASSVRGSPIYF.